This section outlines one TCR beta chain sequence together with its context. The sample is drawn from a study of shared clonotypes between healthy human individuals. Across the whole study: The study enrolled a couple of women and a few men aged 18 to 49.

Every donor, a Caucasian adult, lived in Nashville, Tennessee. CDR1 is SNHLY and CDR2 is FYNNEI in the germline V gene. CDR3 length: 14 amino acids. V was clipped by 10 bases and J by 3 bases; unmatched bases: 7. Genomic DNA belonging to each subset was distributed in equal measure over several immunoSEQ plates. It was around 0.3 ug DNA, roughly 32,000 T cell genomes, that went into each replicate PCR of unsorted PBMC. TCRdb keeps only in-frame clones here, not all; method: immunoSEQ multiplex PCR. Of 400,000 to 500,000 clones listed, around three quarters were seen once; the top ten hold approximately 12%.

The chain uses TRBV2 and TRBJ2-3; TRBD1 matches at 10 bases. Sequencing input: PBMCs. The receptor's source is a woman in her thirties or forties in good health. Some clones in this sample may be carry-over from other donors' samples. The CDR3 DNA sequence: TGTGCCACCTCCTTGGACAGGGGGACAGATACGCAGTATTTT. This codes for CATSLDRGTDTQYF.